This T cell receptor (beta chain) was captured by sequencing in a study of blood T cell repertoires in COVID-19. Looking at the study overall: The origin of the acute and convalescent COVID-19 samples was the United States, Italy and Spain. T cells, B-cell-depleted T cells, or PBMCs supplied cDNA or gDNA.

CDR1 and CDR2 from the germline V gene are SGHTA and FQGTGA. This CDR3 region has 14 residues. V lost 3 bases, J lost 5 bases, and 11 bases lay in between. In the authors' workflow: Amplification of reference gene primers provided the estimated nucleated cell counts. This table comes from immunoSEQ multiplex PCR, and its TCRdb copy is limited to in-frame clones, with some not included. V, J and clone size derive from that table, while D and trimming were established from the DNA sequence. The table records fewer than 350,000 clones, 81% of them present only once. Sequenced input: peripheral blood. This sequence joins TRBV7-3 and TRBJ1-5; perhaps TRBD1 as D (5 bases). This TCR was recovered from a woman aged 60-70 years with active or convalescent COVID-19. CDR3 loop: CASSFRQPDQPQHF. Here the CDR3 DNA reads TGTGCCAGCAGCTTTAGACAGCCCGATCAGCCCCAGCATTTT.